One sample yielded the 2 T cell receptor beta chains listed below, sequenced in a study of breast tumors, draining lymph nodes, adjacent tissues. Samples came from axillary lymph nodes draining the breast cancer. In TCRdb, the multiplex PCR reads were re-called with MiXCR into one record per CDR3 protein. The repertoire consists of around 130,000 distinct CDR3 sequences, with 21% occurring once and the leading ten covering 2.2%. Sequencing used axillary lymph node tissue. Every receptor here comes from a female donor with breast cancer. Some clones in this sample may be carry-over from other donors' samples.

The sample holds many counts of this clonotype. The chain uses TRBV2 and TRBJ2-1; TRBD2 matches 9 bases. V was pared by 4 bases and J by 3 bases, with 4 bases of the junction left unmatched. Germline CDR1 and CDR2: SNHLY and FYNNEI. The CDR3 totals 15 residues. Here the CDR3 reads CASSGGLAGYNEQFF. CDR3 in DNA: TGTGCCAGCAGTGGGGGACTAGCAGGCTACAATGAGCAGTTCTTC. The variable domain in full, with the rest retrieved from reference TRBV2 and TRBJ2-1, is EPEVTQTPSHQVTQMGQEVILRCVPISNHLYFYWYRQILGQKVEFLVSFYNNEISEKSEIFDDQFSVERPDGSNFTLKIRSTKLEDSAMYFCASSGGLAGYNEQFFGPGTRLTVL.

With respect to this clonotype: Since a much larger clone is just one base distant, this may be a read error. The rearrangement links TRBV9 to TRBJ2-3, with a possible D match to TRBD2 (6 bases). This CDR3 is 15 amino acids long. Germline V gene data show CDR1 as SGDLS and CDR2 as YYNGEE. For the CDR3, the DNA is TGTGCCAACAGCCAAGGCGGGATGACCACAGATACGCAGTATTTT. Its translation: CANSQGGMTTDTQYF.